This T cell receptor (beta chain) emerged from a study of blood T cell repertoires in COVID-19. At the level of the study: Nucleic acid was either cDNA or gDNA, and it came from T cells, B-cell-depleted T cells, or PBMCs.

CDR1 MNHEY and CDR2 SMNVEV come from the germline V gene (reference sequence). Trimming left V 7 bases short and J 2 bases short, with 15 bases between. The CDR3 runs 14 residues. Assay used: immunoSEQ multiplex PCR; TCRdb lists only in-frame clones, some missing. The sample includes over 200,000 clones, roughly 86% of them seen just once. The sequenced sample consisted of peripheral blood. J is TRBJ2-7 and V is TRBV27; maybe TRBD2 (6 bases). The source of this sequence is a middle-aged man who had recovered from COVID-19. CDR3 DNA sequence: TGTGCCAGCAACCGAGCGGGCCGAACCTACGAGCAGTACTTC. Its protein product is CASNRAGRTYEQYF.